This T cell receptor (beta chain) was recovered during a study of shared clonotypes between healthy human individuals. Concerning this clone itself: No antigen is known for it.

CDR1 and CDR2 from the germline V gene are MNHEY and SMNVEV (reference sequence). Trimming shortened V by 4 bases and J by 0 bases, and 13 bases separated the two germline ends. The CDR3 spans 15 residues. The study ran the assay at deep level. Data came from immunoSEQ multiplex PCR; TCRdb stores just in-frame clones and leaves some out. Of about 2.4 million clones in the sample, more than 85% were seen once. General study results and limits: The low donor count limited represented genetic and exposure-history diversity.

Sequenced: naive CD4+ T cells from PBMCs. The subset here: CD45RA+ positively selected. This chain links TRBV27 with TRBJ2-7; no definite D call. The receptor's source is a man aged 18 to 35 in good health. Some clones in this sample may be carry-over from other donors' samples. The CDR3: CASSSRVSSSYEQYF. CDR3 coding DNA: TGTGCCAGCAGTTCCCGGGTCTCGAGCTCCTACGAGCAGTACTTC.